This is a list of T cell receptor beta chains from one sample in a study of T cells in localized non-small cell lung cancer. Produced via immunoSEQ multiplex PCR; TCRdb's table is partial and in-frame only. The sample has around 50,000 clones, around 87% seen once. Sequencing was performed on PBMCs, taken before any cancer treatment. These receptors were taken from a female donor with stage II lung adenocarcinoma. Both conserved end residues are part of each CDR3. D genes are given only for firm matches. Size is stated for part of the rows, as once, few or many counts, or as a class when the clone is expanded.

DNA,CDR3,J,size,D,V
TGTGCCACCAAACCGGGACACAATGAAAAACTGTTTTTT,CATKPGHNEKLFF,TRBJ1-4,NA,NA,TRBV2
TGTGCCAGCAGCCGGGGGGGCTCCAACGAGCAGTACTTC,CASSRGGSNEQYF,TRBJ2-7,once,TRBD2,TRBV2
TGTGCCAGCAGACCGGGACTAGCTTGGAATGAGCAGTTCTTC,CASRPGLAWNEQFF,TRBJ2-1,NA,TRBD2,TRBV6-5
TGTGCCAGTAGTAAACAGGGAAATGAAGCTTTCTTT,CASSKQGNEAFF,TRBJ1-1,NA,NA,TRBV19
TGTGCCACCAGCCTTCACGAGACCCAGTACTTC,CATSLHETQYF,TRBJ2-5,NA,NA,TRBV15
TGCGCCAGCAGCTGGGGGACGGAGAACACCGGGGAGCTGTTTTTT,CASSWGTENTGELFF,TRBJ2-2,once,NA,TRBV5-1
TGTGCCAGCAGCTCAGGCCCCCTCTACGAGCAGTACTTC,CASSSGPLYEQYF,TRBJ2-7,NA,NA,TRBV28
TGCGCCAGCAGTGACGGGGTCTACACTGAAGCTTTCTTT,CASSDGVYTEAFF,TRBJ1-1,NA,NA,TRBV10-1
TGCGCCAGCAGCCATAAAACACAGGGGTCTAGCACAGATACGCAGTATTTT,CASSHKTQGSSTDTQYF,TRBJ2-3,NA,TRBD1,TRBV4-1
TGCGCCAGCAGGAGGACTAGCGGGGCGACTAGCACAGATACGCAGTATTTT,CASRRTSGATSTDTQYF,TRBJ2-3,NA,TRBD2,TRBV5-1
TGTGCCTGGAGTGTAGGGGGGGGTAACGAGCAGTACTTC,CAWSVGGGNEQYF,TRBJ2-7,NA,NA,TRBV30
TGCGCCAGCAGCACCGAAACAGGGATAAGCGGAAACACCATATATTTT,CASSTETGISGNTIYF,TRBJ1-3,NA,NA,TRBV5-1
TGTGCCAGCACTAAACTAGCGGGGGATAGGGAGACCCAGTACTTC,CASTKLAGDRETQYF,TRBJ2-5,NA,TRBD2,TRBV11-2
TGTGCCAGCAGTCCCCCGGTCCGGGGGACAGATACGCAGTATTTT,CASSPPVRGTDTQYF,TRBJ2-3,NA,NA,TRBV28
TGTGCCAGCAGCATTACCGGGACAGGGAGGGAGGGCTACACCTTC,CASSITGTGREGYTF,TRBJ1-2,NA,TRBD1,TRBV9
TGCAGCGTTTACGGTGGACTAGCGGGTTCCACAGATACGCAGTATTTT,CSVYGGLAGSTDTQYF,TRBJ2-3,NA,TRBD2,TRBV29-1
TGTGCCAGCACCCCCGGGACAGGGATTGGTGGCTACACCTTC,CASTPGTGIGGYTF,TRBJ1-2,NA,TRBD1,TRBV6-5
TGTGCCAGCAGTGGACAGGGGGTGTGGGAGACCCAGTACTTC,CASSGQGVWETQYF,TRBJ2-5,NA,TRBD1,TRBV7-8
TGTGCCAGCAGGAACAGGGGGGAAGAGACCCAGTACTTC,CASRNRGEETQYF,TRBJ2-5,NA,TRBD1,TRBV6-1
TGCGCCAGCAGCCGAGCAGGGCAATGGGGGGAGACCCAGTACTTC,CASSRAGQWGETQYF,TRBJ2-5,NA,NA,TRBV5-1
TGTGCCAGCAACCAGGTTTTCGGTGAAGCTTTCTTT,CASNQVFGEAFF,TRBJ1-1,many,NA,TRBV2
TGTGCCAGCAGCGCGGGACAGGGGAATTATGGCTACACCTTC,CASSAGQGNYGYTF,TRBJ1-2,few,TRBD1,TRBV9
TGTGCCAGCAGCTTGGGACAGCGAAGCTCCTACGAGCAGTACTTC,CASSLGQRSSYEQYF,TRBJ2-7,NA,NA,TRBV5-5
TGTGCCAGCAGTTACCTCCCTGACGGGGGGGCCGGGGAGCTGTTTTTT,CASSYLPDGGAGELFF,TRBJ2-2,NA,TRBD2,TRBV6-5
TGTGCCAGCAGCTTAGGGTGGGACACGGCAGACCTCTATGGCTACACCTTC,CASSLGWDTADLYGYTF,TRBJ1-2,NA,NA,TRBV7-9
TGTGCCAGCAGCCCCCCGACAGGGGGAAAGGATGAGCAGTTCTTC,CASSPPTGGKDEQFF,TRBJ2-1,NA,TRBD1,TRBV6-5
TGTGCCAGCTCACGTGAGAACACTGAAGCTTTCTTT,CASSRENTEAFF,TRBJ1-1,NA,NA,TRBV18
TGTGCCTGGAGTTCCCTAGTTGGAAACACCATATATTTT,CAWSSLVGNTIYF,TRBJ1-3,NA,NA,TRBV30
TGCGCCAGCAGTGAGGGAATTAGGGAATCTGGCTACACCTTC,CASSEGIRESGYTF,TRBJ1-2,NA,NA,TRBV10-1
TGTGCCAGTAGTGCCCGGACAGTTCTGAACACTGAAGCTTTCTTT,CASSARTVLNTEAFF,TRBJ1-1,once,NA,TRBV19
TGTGCCAGCAGCTCGCTTGGGGACAGCGGAAACACCATATATTTT,CASSSLGDSGNTIYF,TRBJ1-3,NA,TRBD1,TRBV5-8
TGCGCCAGCAGGCTTTCCTACGAGCAGTACTTC,CASRLSYEQYF,TRBJ2-7,NA,NA,TRBV10-2
TGTGCCAGCACAGGGGCGGGCCAAGAGACCCAGTACTTC,CASTGAGQETQYF,TRBJ2-5,NA,NA,TRBV2
TGTGCCAGCAGCTTGCGGGTCCAGTTGAACACTGAAGCTTTCTTT,CASSLRVQLNTEAFF,TRBJ1-1,NA,NA,TRBV5-1
TGTGCCAGCAGTGGCTCTTACAGGGGCCATGAGCAGTTCTTC,CASSGSYRGHEQFF,TRBJ2-1,NA,TRBD1,TRBV6-1
TGTGCCAGCTCGAAAAACGACAGGGGCCAAAACTATGGCTACACCTTC,CASSKNDRGQNYGYTF,TRBJ1-2,NA,TRBD1,TRBV18
TGTGCCAGCAGTTACCGTTGGCAGTTGGGGACCGGGGAGCTGTTTTTT,CASSYRWQLGTGELFF,TRBJ2-2,NA,NA,TRBV27
TGTGCCAGCAGGAAAACAGTGAACACTGAAGCTTTCTTT,CASRKTVNTEAFF,TRBJ1-1,NA,NA,TRBV6-4
TGTGCCAGCAGTTCAGTCCGACAGGGAAACACTGAAGCTTTCTTT,CASSSVRQGNTEAFF,TRBJ1-1,NA,TRBD1,TRBV27
TGTGCCAGCAGTGCCCGGGAAGCTAACTATGGCTACACCTTC,CASSAREANYGYTF,TRBJ1-2,NA,NA,TRBV6-4
TGTGCCAGCAGCCTGTGGCAGGGGGCTGGAAACACCATATATTTT,CASSLWQGAGNTIYF,TRBJ1-3,NA,TRBD1,TRBV25-1
TGTGCCAGCAGCTTCAGGGGTGGGGGGACCCAAGAGACCCAGTACTTC,CASSFRGGGTQETQYF,TRBJ2-5,NA,NA,TRBV7-6
TGTGCCAGCAGCTTCAGTGATACGCAGTATTTT,CASSFSDTQYF,TRBJ2-3,NA,NA,TRBV7-9
TGTGCCAGCGGGATACAGGGAAGCTATGGCTACACCTTC,CASGIQGSYGYTF,TRBJ1-2,NA,NA,TRBV6-1
TGTGCCAGCGGCCCAGGGGGGGAAAACTATGGCTACACCTTC,CASGPGGENYGYTF,TRBJ1-2,NA,TRBD1,TRBV5-4
TGTGCCAGCAGCATGCGACTAGCGGGGACCCCCGATGAGCAGTTCTTC,CASSMRLAGTPDEQFF,TRBJ2-1,NA,TRBD2,TRBV5-6
TGTGCCAGCAGCGTAGGGTATAGTGGGACGGGAGAAGAGACCCAGTACTTC,CASSVGYSGTGEETQYF,TRBJ2-5,NA,NA,TRBV9
TGTGCCAGCAGCATGTCAGGGTTCGATCAGCCCCAGCATTTT,CASSMSGFDQPQHF,TRBJ1-5,NA,NA,TRBV6-5
TGTGCCAGCAGCCCAACGAGGGGCTCCACCGGGGAGCTGTTTTTT,CASSPTRGSTGELFF,TRBJ2-2,NA,NA,TRBV13
TGTGCCAGTAGAATGGGCGGGAGGGAAAAACTGTTTTTT,CASRMGGREKLFF,TRBJ1-4,NA,NA,TRBV19
TGTGCCAGCAGCGCAGAGGACAGCCTGAACACCGGGGAGCTGTTTTTT,CASSAEDSLNTGELFF,TRBJ2-2,NA,NA,TRBV5-6
TGTGCCAGCAGCGCGTACAGGGAAACTGAGCAGTTCTTC,CASSAYRETEQFF,TRBJ2-1,NA,NA,TRBV5-8
TGCGCCAGCAGCTTGAACAGCGTCATGAACACTGAAGCTTTCTTT,CASSLNSVMNTEAFF,TRBJ1-1,NA,NA,TRBV5-1
TGTGCCAGCAGTAAGACTAGCGTAGCAGATACGCAGTATTTT,CASSKTSVADTQYF,TRBJ2-3,NA,TRBD2,TRBV7-9
TGTGCCAGCAGGTTAACCGGGACCGAAATCTATGGCTACACCTTC,CASRLTGTEIYGYTF,TRBJ1-2,NA,NA,TRBV5-4